Presented here are 2 T cell receptor beta chains from one specimen sequenced in a study of CD8 T cells in ankylosing spondylitis. In TCRdb, the 5' RACE reads were re-called with MiXCR into one record per CDR3 protein. The sample lists 200,000 to 300,000 distinct CDR3 sequences, approximately 10% occurring once. The material sequenced was blood, either unsorted or a sorted T cell fraction (not recorded which). Source of these receptors: a male donor with ankylosing spondylitis or in good health (not recorded which).

About this clonotype itself: This may come from a read error, since a much larger clone is one base off. The chain recombines TRBV7-8 with TRBJ2-3; 8 bases match TRBD2. Germline CDR1 is SGHVS and CDR2 is FQNEAQ. With V trimmed by 0 bases and J by 8 bases, 10 bases remained unmatched. The CDR3 has 16 residues. The CDR3 loop is CASSLATGGLSGTQYF. CDR3 bases: TGTGCCAGCAGCTTAGCTACGGGGGGGTTATCAGGTACGCAGTATTTT.

The chain couples TRBV4-2 to TRBJ2-2; D is uncertain. Germline V lookup: CDR1 LGHNA, CDR2 YNFKEQ. The ends were cut back, 4 bases at V and 0 bases at J, with 3 bases in the middle. This CDR3 is built from 13 residues. The CDR3 DNA follows: TGTGCCAGCAGCCGGACGAACACCGGGGAGCTGTTTTTT. Protein sequence: CASSRTNTGELFF.